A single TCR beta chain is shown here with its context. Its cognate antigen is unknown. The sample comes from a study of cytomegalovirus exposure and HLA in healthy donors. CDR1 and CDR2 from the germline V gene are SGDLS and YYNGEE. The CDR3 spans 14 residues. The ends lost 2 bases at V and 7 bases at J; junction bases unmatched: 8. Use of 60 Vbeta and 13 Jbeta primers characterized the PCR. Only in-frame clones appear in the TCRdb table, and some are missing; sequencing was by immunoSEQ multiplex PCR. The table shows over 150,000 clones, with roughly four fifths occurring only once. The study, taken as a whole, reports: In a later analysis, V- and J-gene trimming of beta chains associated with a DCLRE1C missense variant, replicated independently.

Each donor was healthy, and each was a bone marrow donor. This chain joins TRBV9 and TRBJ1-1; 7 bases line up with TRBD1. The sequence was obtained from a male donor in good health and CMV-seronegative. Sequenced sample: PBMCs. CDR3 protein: CASSVGATGDEAFF. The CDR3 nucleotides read TGTGCCAGCAGCGTGGGAGCCACAGGGGATGAAGCTTTCTTT.